This TCR beta chain was sequenced for a study of cytomegalovirus exposure and HLA in healthy donors. Study-level background: Findings of an earlier analysis included around 120 million unique TCR beta sequences from around 180 million T cells. Ancestry clustering placed around four fifths of several hundred genotyped donors in the Caucasian-associated cluster.

It was healthy bone marrow donors who served as donors. The study ran its PCR with 60 Vbeta and 13 Jbeta primers. Assay used: immunoSEQ multiplex PCR; TCRdb lists only in-frame clones, some missing. The sample has over 200,000 clones; around 80% are singletons. Concerning this clone: The antigen is unknown.

The germline V gene encodes CDR1 SGHTA and CDR2 FQGNSA. Trimming stripped 5 bases from V and 4 bases from J, with 18 bases between. There are 16 residues in the CDR3. The study's findings and limits: The study assumed roughly uniform donor sequencing depth for presence/absence analyses.

The TCR was taken from a middle-aged man in good health and CMV-seropositive. V gene TRBV7-2 combines with J gene TRBJ2-1, with D perhaps matching TRBD2 (6 bases). The sequenced sample consisted of PBMCs. CDR3 coding DNA: TGTGCCAGCAGCCCCTGGATTAGCGGACAATACAATGAGCAGTTCTTC. This codes for CASSPWISGQYNEQFF.